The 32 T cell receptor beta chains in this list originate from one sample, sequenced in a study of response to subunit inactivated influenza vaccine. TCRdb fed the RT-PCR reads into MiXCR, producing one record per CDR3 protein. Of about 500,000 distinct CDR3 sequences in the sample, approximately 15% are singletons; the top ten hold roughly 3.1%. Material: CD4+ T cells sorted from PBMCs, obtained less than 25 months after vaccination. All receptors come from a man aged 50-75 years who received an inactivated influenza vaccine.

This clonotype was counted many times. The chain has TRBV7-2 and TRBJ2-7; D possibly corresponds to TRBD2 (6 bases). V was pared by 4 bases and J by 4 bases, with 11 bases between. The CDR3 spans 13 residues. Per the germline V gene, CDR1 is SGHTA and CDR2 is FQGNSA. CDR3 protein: CASSSTSTYEQYF. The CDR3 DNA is TGTGCCAGCAGCTCGACTAGTACTTACGAGCAGTACTTC.

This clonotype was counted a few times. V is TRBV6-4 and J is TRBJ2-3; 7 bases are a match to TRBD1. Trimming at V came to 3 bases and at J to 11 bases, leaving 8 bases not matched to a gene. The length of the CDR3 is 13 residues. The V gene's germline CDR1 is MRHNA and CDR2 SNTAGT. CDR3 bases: TGTGCCAGCAGTGAAAACAGGGGCGAGGGGCAGTATTTT. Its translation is CASSENRGEGQYF.

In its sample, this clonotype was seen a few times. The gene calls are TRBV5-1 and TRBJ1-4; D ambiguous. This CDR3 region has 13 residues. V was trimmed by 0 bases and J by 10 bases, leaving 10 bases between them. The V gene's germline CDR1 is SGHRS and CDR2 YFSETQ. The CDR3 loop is CASSLAPDGKLFF. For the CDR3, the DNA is TGCGCCAGCAGCTTGGCGCCGGACGGAAAACTGTTTTTT.

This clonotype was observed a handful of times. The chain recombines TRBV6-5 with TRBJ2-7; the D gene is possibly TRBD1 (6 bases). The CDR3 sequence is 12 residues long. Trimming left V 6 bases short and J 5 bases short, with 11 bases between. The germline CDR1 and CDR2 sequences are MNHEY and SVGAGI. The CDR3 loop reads CASRQGFHEQYF. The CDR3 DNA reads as TGTGCCAGCAGACAGGGATTCCACGAGCAGTACTTC.

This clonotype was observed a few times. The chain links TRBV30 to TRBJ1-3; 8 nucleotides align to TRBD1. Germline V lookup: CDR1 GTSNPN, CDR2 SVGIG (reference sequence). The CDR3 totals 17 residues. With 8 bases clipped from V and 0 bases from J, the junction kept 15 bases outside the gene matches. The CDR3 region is CALGQGYSNPSGNTIYF. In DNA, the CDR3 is TGTGCCCTTGGACAGGGCTACTCGAACCCCTCTGGAAACACCATATATTTT.

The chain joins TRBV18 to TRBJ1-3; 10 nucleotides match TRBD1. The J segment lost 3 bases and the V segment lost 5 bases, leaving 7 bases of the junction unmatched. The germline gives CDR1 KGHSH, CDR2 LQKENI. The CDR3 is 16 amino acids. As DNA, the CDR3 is TGTGCCAGCTCAACCCGGACAGGGGGAAGTGGAAACACCATATATTTT. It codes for CASSTRTGGSGNTIYF.

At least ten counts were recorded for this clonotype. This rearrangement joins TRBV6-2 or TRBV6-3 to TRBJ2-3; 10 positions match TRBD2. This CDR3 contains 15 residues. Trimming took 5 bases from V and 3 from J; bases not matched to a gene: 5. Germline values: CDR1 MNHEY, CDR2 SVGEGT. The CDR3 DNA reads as TGTGCCAGCAGTAACCTAGCGGGAGCGACAGATACGCAGTATTTT. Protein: CASSNLAGATDTQYF.

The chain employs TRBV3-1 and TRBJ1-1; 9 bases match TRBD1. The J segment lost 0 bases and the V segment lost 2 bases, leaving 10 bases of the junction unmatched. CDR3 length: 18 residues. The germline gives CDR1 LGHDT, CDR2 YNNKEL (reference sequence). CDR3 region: CASSQLTGTGSMNTEAFF. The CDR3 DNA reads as TGTGCCAGCAGCCAATTGACCGGGACAGGGTCGATGAACACTGAAGCTTTCTTT.

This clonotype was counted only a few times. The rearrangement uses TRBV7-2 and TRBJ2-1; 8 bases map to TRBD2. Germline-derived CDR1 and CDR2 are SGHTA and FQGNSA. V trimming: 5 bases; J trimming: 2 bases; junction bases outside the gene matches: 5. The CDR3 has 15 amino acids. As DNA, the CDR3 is TGTGCCAGCAGCCCGTTTAGCGGGGCCTACAATGAGCAGTTCTTC. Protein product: CASSPFSGAYNEQFF.

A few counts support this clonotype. The CDR3, as DNA: TGTGCCAGCAGCGGCCTCCGGGACAGGAACACAGATACGCAGTATTTT. This translates into CASSGLRDRNTDTQYF. V is TRBV5-6 and J is TRBJ2-3, with 8 bases that match TRBD1. This CDR3 comprises 16 residues. Germline loops: CDR1 SGHDT, CDR2 YYEEEE. The junction had 9 bases not matched to a gene; V was cut back by 4 bases and J by 2 bases.

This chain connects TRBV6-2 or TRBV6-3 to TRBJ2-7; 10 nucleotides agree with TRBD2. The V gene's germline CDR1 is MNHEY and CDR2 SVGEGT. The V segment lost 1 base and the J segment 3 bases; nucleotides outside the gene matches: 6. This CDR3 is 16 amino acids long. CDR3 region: CASSYWGLAGVYEQYF. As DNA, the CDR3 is TGTGCCAGCAGTTACTGGGGGCTAGCGGGAGTCTACGAGCAGTACTTC.

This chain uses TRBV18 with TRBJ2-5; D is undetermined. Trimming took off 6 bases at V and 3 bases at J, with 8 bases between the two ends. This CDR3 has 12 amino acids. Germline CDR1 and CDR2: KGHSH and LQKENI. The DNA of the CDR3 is TGTGCCAGCTCTCTTAAGGAAGAGACCCAGTACTTC. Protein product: CASSLKEETQYF.

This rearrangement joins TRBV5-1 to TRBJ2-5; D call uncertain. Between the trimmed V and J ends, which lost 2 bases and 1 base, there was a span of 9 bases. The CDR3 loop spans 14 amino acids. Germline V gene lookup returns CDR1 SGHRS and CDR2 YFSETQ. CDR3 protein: CASSFNGIQETQYF. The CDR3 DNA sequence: TGCGCCAGCAGCTTTAATGGGATCCAAGAGACCCAGTACTTC. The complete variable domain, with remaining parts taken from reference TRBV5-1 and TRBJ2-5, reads KAGVTQTPRYLIKTRGQQVTLSCSPISGHRSVSWYQQTPGQGLQFLFEYFSETQRNKGNFPGRFSGRQFSNSRSEMNVSTLELGDSALYLCASSFNGIQETQYFGPGTRLLVL.

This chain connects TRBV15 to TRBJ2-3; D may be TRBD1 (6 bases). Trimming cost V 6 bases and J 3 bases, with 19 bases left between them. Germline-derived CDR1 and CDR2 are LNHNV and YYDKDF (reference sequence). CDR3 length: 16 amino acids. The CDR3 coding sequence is TGTGCCACCAGAGAGGGGGTAGCCTCCTCGACAGATACGCAGTATTTT. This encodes CATREGVASSTDTQYF.

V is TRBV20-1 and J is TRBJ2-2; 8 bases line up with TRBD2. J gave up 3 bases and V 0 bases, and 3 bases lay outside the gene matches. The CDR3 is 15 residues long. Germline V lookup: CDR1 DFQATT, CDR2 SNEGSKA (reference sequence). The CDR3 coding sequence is TGCAGTGCTAGAGACGGGGGGGGCGACACCGGGGAGCTGTTTTTT. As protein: CSARDGGGDTGELFF.

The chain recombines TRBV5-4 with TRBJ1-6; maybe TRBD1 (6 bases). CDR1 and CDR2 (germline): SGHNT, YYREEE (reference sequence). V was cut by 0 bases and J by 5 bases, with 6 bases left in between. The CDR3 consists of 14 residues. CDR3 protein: CASSLDRDNSPLHF. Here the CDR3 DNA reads TGTGCCAGCAGCTTGGACAGGGATAATTCACCCCTCCACTTT.

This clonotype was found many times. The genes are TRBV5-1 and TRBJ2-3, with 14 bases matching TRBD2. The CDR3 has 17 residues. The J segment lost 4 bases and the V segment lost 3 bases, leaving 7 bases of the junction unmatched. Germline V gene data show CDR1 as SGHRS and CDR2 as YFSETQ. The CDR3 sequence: CASSSLGLAGVADTQYF. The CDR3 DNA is TGCGCCAGCAGCTCGCTGGGACTAGCGGGAGTGGCAGATACGCAGTATTTT.

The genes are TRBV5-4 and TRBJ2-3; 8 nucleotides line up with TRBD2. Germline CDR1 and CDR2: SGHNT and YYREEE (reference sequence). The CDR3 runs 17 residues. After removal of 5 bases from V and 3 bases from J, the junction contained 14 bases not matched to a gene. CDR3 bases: TGTGCCAGCAGTCCAAACCCGGGGGGGGGCGAGACAGATACGCAGTATTTT. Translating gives CASSPNPGGGETDTQYF.

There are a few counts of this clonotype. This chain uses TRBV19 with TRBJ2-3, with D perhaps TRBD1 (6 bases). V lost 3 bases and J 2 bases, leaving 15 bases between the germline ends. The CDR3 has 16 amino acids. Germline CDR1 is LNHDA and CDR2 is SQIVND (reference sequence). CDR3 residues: CASSIGQSGITDTQYF. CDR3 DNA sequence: TGTGCCAGTAGTATTGGACAGTCTGGAATCACAGATACGCAGTATTTT.

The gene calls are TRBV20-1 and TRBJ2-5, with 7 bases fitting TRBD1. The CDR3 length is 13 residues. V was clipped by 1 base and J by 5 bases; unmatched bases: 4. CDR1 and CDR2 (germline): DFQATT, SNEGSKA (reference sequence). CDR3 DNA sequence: TGCAGTGCTAGAGCGACAGGGCGTGAGACCCAGTACTTC. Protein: CSARATGRETQYF.

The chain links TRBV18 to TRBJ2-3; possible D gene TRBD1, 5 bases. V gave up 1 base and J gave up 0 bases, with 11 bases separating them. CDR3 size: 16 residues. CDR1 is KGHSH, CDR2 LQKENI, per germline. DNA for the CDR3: TGTGCCAGCTCACCACTGACAGCCACTAGCACAGATACGCAGTATTTT. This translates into CASSPLTATSTDTQYF.

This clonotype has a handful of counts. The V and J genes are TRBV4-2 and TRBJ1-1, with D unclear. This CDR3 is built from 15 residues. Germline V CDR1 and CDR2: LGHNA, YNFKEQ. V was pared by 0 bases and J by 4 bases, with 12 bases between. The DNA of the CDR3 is TGTGCCAGCAGCCAAGACCTCTGGATAGCCACTGAAGCTTTCTTT. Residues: CASSQDLWIATEAFF.

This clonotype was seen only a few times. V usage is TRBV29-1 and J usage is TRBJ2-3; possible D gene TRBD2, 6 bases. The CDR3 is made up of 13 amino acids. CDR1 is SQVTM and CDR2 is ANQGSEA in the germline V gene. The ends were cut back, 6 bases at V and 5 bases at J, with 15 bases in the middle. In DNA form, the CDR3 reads TGCAGCGTCGCAGGAGGGAGAAGAGATACGCAGTATTTT. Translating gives CSVAGGRRDTQYF.

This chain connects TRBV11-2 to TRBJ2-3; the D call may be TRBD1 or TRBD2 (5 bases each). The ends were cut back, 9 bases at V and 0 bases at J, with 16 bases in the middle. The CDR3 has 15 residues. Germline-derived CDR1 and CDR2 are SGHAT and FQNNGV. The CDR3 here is CASSLGRPSTDTQYF. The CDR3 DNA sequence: TGTGCCAGTAGCCTGGGACGGCCTAGCACAGATACGCAGTATTTT.

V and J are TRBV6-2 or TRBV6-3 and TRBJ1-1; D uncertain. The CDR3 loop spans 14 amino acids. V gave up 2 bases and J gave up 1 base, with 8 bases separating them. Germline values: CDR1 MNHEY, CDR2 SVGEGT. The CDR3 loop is CASSYRVSNTEAFF. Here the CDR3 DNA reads TGTGCCAGCAGTTACAGGGTCTCGAACACTGAAGCTTTCTTT.

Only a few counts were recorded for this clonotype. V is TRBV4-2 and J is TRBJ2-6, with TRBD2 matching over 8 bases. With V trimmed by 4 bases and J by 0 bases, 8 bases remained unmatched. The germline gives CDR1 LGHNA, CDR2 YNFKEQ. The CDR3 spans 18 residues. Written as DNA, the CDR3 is TGTGCCAGCAGCCGTGATAGCGGGATCAGCTCTGGGGCCAACGTCCTGACTTTC. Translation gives CASSRDSGISSGANVLTF.

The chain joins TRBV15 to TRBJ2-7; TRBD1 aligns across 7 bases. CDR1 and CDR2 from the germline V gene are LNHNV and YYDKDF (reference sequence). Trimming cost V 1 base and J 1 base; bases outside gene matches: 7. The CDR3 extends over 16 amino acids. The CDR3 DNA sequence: TGTGCCACCAGCAGAGCAGACAGGGTAACGTCCTACGAGCAGTACTTC. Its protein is CATSRADRVTSYEQYF.

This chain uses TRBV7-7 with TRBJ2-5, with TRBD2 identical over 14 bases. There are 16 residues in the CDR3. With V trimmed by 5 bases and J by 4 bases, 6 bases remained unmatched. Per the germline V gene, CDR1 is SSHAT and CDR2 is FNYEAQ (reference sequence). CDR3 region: CASSIGGLAGGETQYF. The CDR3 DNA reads TGTGCCAGCAGCATAGGCGGACTAGCGGGAGGAGAGACCCAGTACTTC.

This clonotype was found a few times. Here the CDR3 DNA reads TGTGCCAGCGGAGCGGGAGTGTTATTCGAGACCCAGTACTTC. It translates to CASGAGVLFETQYF. The V call is TRBV12-3 or TRBV12-4, the J call TRBJ2-5; 8 bases agree with TRBD2. J gave up 5 bases and V 8 bases, and 10 bases lay outside the gene matches. The CDR3 has 14 residues.

CDR3 region: CASRSGAQETQYF. The DNA of the CDR3 is TGTGCCAGCAGATCCGGGGCCCAAGAGACCCAGTACTTC. The rearrangement links TRBV12-3 or TRBV12-4 to TRBJ2-5; TRBD1 or TRBD2 may be the D gene (5 bases each). Trimming removed 6 bases at V and 1 base at J, with 9 bases between. This CDR3 has 13 residues.

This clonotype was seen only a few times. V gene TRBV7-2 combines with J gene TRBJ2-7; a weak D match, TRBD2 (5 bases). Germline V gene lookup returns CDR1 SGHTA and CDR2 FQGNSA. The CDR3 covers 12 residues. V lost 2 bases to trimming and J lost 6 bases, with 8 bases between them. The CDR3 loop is CASSLPSGEQYF. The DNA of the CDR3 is TGTGCCAGCAGCTTACCCAGCGGCGAGCAGTACTTC. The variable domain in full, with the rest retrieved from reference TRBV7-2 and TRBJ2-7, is GAGVSQSPSNKVTEKGKDVELRCDPISGHTALYWYRQSLGQGLEFLIYFQGNSAPDKSGLPSDRFSAERTGGSVSTLTIQRTQQEDSAVYLCASSLPSGEQYFGPGTRLTVT.

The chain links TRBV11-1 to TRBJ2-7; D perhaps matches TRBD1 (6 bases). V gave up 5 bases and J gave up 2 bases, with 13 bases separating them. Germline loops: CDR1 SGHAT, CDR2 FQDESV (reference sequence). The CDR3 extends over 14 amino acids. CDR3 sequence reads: CASSPTDSPYEQYF. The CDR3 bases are TGTGCCAGCAGCCCCACGGACAGCCCCTACGAGCAGTACTTC.